This entry lists 5 T cell receptor beta chains sequenced from one sample in a study of blood T cell repertoires in COVID-19. Measured with immunoSEQ multiplex PCR; TCRdb has only the in-frame clones, and not every one. The table has roughly 90,000 clones, around 85% seen once. The sample taken for sequencing was peripheral blood. The receptors stem from a human donor in a cohort sampled during active COVID-19.

The V call is TRBV10-1, the J call TRBJ2-7, with 10 nucleotides matching TRBD2. Per germline, CDR1 WNHNN and CDR2 SYGVQD (reference sequence). This CDR3 region has 9 residues. The CDR3 region is CAIPGLATV. The DNA of the CDR3 is TGCGCCATCCCGGGACTAGCGACGGTC.

This sequence joins TRBV15 and TRBJ2-3, with 7 bases identical to TRBD2. This CDR3 has 16 residues. Germline CDR1 reads LNHNV; CDR2 reads YYDKDF (reference sequence). Losses at the gene ends were 0 bases for V and 2 bases for J; bases not matched to a gene: 5. DNA for the CDR3: TGTGCCACCAGCAGAGATTTGCGGGGGACCACAGATACGCAGTATTTT. This codes for CATSRDLRGTTDTQYF. Using reference TRBV15 and TRBJ2-3 for the parts outside the CDR3, the full variable domain is DAMVIQNPRYQVTQFGKPVTLSCSQTLNHNVMYWYQQKSSQAPKLLFHYYDKDFNNEADTPDNFQSRRPNTSFCFLDIRSPGLGDTAMYLCATSRDLRGTTDTQYFGPGTRLTVL.

J is TRBJ1-3 and V is TRBV6-1; no clear D. CDR1 MNHNS and CDR2 SASEGT come from the germline V gene. This CDR3 has 16 amino acids. With 3 bases removed from V and 0 bases from J, the gap between germline ends came to 12 bases. The CDR3 is CASSDRERSSGNTIYF. The CDR3 DNA sequence: TGTGCCAGCAGTGACCGGGAAAGAAGCTCTGGAAACACCATATATTTT.

The chain has TRBV18 and TRBJ2-5; D possibly corresponds to TRBD1 (5 bases). V was trimmed by 1 base and J by 1 base, leaving 7 bases between them. The CDR3 runs 14 residues. CDR1 KGHSH and CDR2 LQKENI come from the germline V gene. Written as DNA, the CDR3 is TGTGCCAGCTCACCACTAGACAGCCAAGAGACCCAGTACTTC. It translates to CASSPLDSQETQYF.

The chain links TRBV18 to TRBJ2-7; 8 bases agree with TRBD2. Germline CDR1 reads KGHSH; CDR2 reads LQKENI. The CDR3 loop spans 16 amino acids. J gave up 6 bases and V 3 bases, and 13 bases lay outside the gene matches. This CDR3 is CASSPLGQREIGEQYF. As DNA, the CDR3 is TGTGCCAGCTCACCCCTGGGTCAGCGGGAGATAGGCGAGCAGTACTTC.